This is a list of T cell receptor beta chains from one sample in a study of shared clonotypes between healthy human individuals. Repertoires were generated with immunoSEQ multiplex PCR, while TCRdb's copy carries only in-frame clones and drops some. This table holds about 1 million clones, around 74% found once. The sequenced sample consisted of memory CD4+ T cells sorted from blood. These receptors all come from a man between 18 and 35 years old in good health. The CDR3 runs from the conserved cysteine through the conserved F or W. D genes are given only for firm matches. A row's size may be missing; if present it is once, few, many or a size class.

abundance: .; v_gene: TRBV4-3; j_gene: TRBJ2-3; len: 17; d_gene: .; CDR3nt: TGCGCCAGCAGCCAAGAAGGGGGGGGAGGCAGCACAGATACGCAGTATTTT; CDR3aa: CASSQEGGGGSTDTQYF
abundance: .; v_gene: TRBV25-1; j_gene: TRBJ2-7; len: 13; d_gene: TRBD1; CDR3nt: TGTGCCAGCAGAAAACAGGGGTTATACGAGCAGTACTTC; CDR3aa: CASRKQGLYEQYF
abundance: once; v_gene: TRBV10-1; j_gene: TRBJ1-1; len: 15; d_gene: .; CDR3nt: TGCGCCAGCAGTGAGCTTACAGGAACGAACACTGAAGCTTTCTTT; CDR3aa: CASSELTGTNTEAFF
abundance: .; v_gene: TRBV7-3; j_gene: TRBJ2-2; len: 15; d_gene: .; CDR3nt: TGTGCCAGCAGCTTAATTGGCTTCCCACACGGGGAGCTGTTTTTT; CDR3aa: CASSLIGFPHGELFF
abundance: .; v_gene: TRBV28; j_gene: TRBJ1-2; len: 15; d_gene: .; CDR3nt: TGTGCCAGCAGAACTCCCGGGGGCTTCGGAGAGGGCTACACCTTC; CDR3aa: CASRTPGGFGEGYTF
abundance: many; v_gene: TRBV5-5; j_gene: TRBJ1-1; len: 14; d_gene: .; CDR3nt: TGTGCCAGCAGCTTGGCGCCGAAGAACACTGAAGCTTTCTTT; CDR3aa: CASSLAPKNTEAFF
abundance: .; v_gene: TRBV6-1; j_gene: TRBJ1-1; len: 13; d_gene: .; CDR3nt: TGTGCCAGCAAACGGACATCGAACACTGAAGCTTTCTTT; CDR3aa: CASKRTSNTEAFF
abundance: few; v_gene: TRBV27; j_gene: TRBJ1-1; len: 14; d_gene: .; CDR3nt: TGTGCCAGCAGTTTCGAGGTAGTGGGGACTGAAGCTTTCTTT; CDR3aa: CASSFEVVGTEAFF
abundance: .; v_gene: TRBV6-1; j_gene: TRBJ2-1; len: 16; d_gene: .; CDR3nt: TGTGCCAGCAGTGAAGTTTTACGGACCTCCTACAATGAGCAGTTCTTC; CDR3aa: CASSEVLRTSYNEQFF
abundance: .; v_gene: TRBV10-2; j_gene: TRBJ1-3; len: 15; d_gene: TRBD1; CDR3nt: TGCGCCAGCGGGACAGGGGCGACTACTGGAAACACCATATATTTT; CDR3aa: CASGTGATTGNTIYF
abundance: .; v_gene: TRBV7-2; j_gene: TRBJ1-4; len: 12; d_gene: .; CDR3nt: TGTGCCAGCTCCAGGCCTAATGAAAAACTGTTTTTT; CDR3aa: CASSRPNEKLFF
abundance: .; v_gene: TRBV4-1; j_gene: TRBJ1-2; len: 18; d_gene: .; CDR3nt: TGCGCCAGCAGCCAAGATCGGGGGGGGACAACCTTAATCTATGGCTACACCTTC; CDR3aa: CASSQDRGGTTLIYGYTF
abundance: once; v_gene: TRBV5-4; j_gene: TRBJ2-2; len: 16; d_gene: TRBD2; CDR3nt: TGTGCCAGCAGCTTGGTTAGCGGGAGAATAACCGGGGAGCTGTTTTTT; CDR3aa: CASSLVSGRITGELFF
abundance: .; v_gene: TRBV10-2; j_gene: TRBJ2-3; len: 12; d_gene: TRBD1; CDR3nt: TGCGCCAGCAGTGAACAGGGGGATACGCAGTATTTT; CDR3aa: CASSEQGDTQYF
abundance: .; v_gene: TRBV21-1; j_gene: TRBJ1-1; len: 16; d_gene: .; CDR3nt: TGTGCCAGCAGCAAGCAGGGGGACGGTTTGAACACTGAAGCTTTCTTT; CDR3aa: CASSKQGDGLNTEAFF
abundance: .; v_gene: TRBV2; j_gene: TRBJ2-1; len: 15; d_gene: TRBD2; CDR3nt: TGTGCCAGCAGTGAGGGACTAGCGGGGAACAATGAGCAGTTCTTC; CDR3aa: CASSEGLAGNNEQFF
abundance: .; v_gene: TRBV28; j_gene: TRBJ1-4; len: 14; d_gene: .; CDR3nt: TGTGCCAGCAGTTTACAGGGTGTCAGTGAAAAACTGTTTTTT; CDR3aa: CASSLQGVSEKLFF
abundance: few; v_gene: TRBV5-1; j_gene: TRBJ1-1; len: 17; d_gene: TRBD1; CDR3nt: TGCGCCAGCAGCTTGGCCCCAGGGGGGGAGGCGCGCGCTGAAGCTTTCTTT; CDR3aa: CASSLAPGGEARAEAFF
abundance: once; v_gene: TRBV9; j_gene: TRBJ2-4; len: 17; d_gene: .; CDR3nt: TGTGCCAGCAGAGTGGACAGTTATTTTCTAGCCAAAAACATTCAGTACTTC; CDR3aa: CASRVDSYFLAKNIQYF
abundance: .; v_gene: TRBV6-1; j_gene: TRBJ1-2; len: 17; d_gene: .; CDR3nt: TGTGCCAGCAGTGAATATGGGGACTGGGGTTCTAACTATGGCTACACCTTC; CDR3aa: CASSEYGDWGSNYGYTF
abundance: once; v_gene: TRBV9; j_gene: TRBJ2-2; len: 16; d_gene: TRBD2; CDR3nt: TGTGCCAGCAGTGTTACCGGGACTACGAACACCGGGGAGCTGTTTTTT; CDR3aa: CASSVTGTTNTGELFF
abundance: .; v_gene: TRBV11-2; j_gene: TRBJ2-7; len: 15; d_gene: TRBD2; CDR3nt: TGTGCCAGCAGCTTACATAGCGGGAGGGAATACGAGCAGTACTTC; CDR3aa: CASSLHSGREYEQYF
abundance: once; v_gene: TRBV19; j_gene: TRBJ2-3; len: 13; d_gene: .; CDR3nt: TGTGCCAGTAGTAGGGCTAGCACAGATACGCAGTATTTT; CDR3aa: CASSRASTDTQYF